The TCR beta chain described here comes from a study of CD8+ T cells in alopecia areata. The junction had 4 bases not matched to a gene; V was cut back by 0 bases and J by 1 base. CDR1 and CDR2 from the germline V gene are SGDLS and YYNGEE. CDR3 size: 16 residues. As regards this clone: As yet, its antigen is unknown.

Study-level points and caveats: Clonality exceeded that of normal scalp in lesional scalp, most notably in alopecia totalis/universalis.

It was from alopecia areata patients that lesional scalp punch biopsies and peripheral blood were collected. After isolation, RNA underwent reverse transcription to generate cDNA as the sequencing template. Sequencing used immunoSEQ multiplex PCR; TCRdb keeps in-frame clones, though not all of them. This table has roughly 140,000 clones, less than 65% appearing once. This clonotype was obtained from a human donor with alopecia areata. The V gene is TRBV9, the J gene TRBJ2-7, with 10 bases fitting TRBD1. This specimen was CD8+ T cells sorted from blood, taken at week 0. CDR3 bases: TGTGCCAGCAGCGTAGCAGGGACAGGGGTTTCCTACGAGCAGTACTTC. Amino acids: CASSVAGTGVSYEQYF.